What follows are 4 T cell receptor beta chains derived from one specimen sequenced in a study of blood T cell repertoires in COVID-19. Assay used: immunoSEQ multiplex PCR; TCRdb lists only in-frame clones, some missing. There are about 270,000 clones in the sample; approximately 86% occur only once, and about 2.6% lies in the top ten. Source material: PBMCs or T cells enriched from blood (not recorded which). The receptors shown here come from a woman between 18 and 29 years old who had recovered from COVID-19.

This rearrangement joins TRBV19 to TRBJ1-5, with D hard to call. Between the trimmed V and J ends, which lost 3 bases and 0 bases, there was a span of 27 bases. CDR3 size: 21 residues. Germline assignment: CDR1 LNHDA and CDR2 SQIVND (reference sequence). CDR3 in DNA: TGTGCCAGTAGTATGGGAGGGAGGGCCTTCCTATTGGGGTATAGCAATCAGCCCCAGCATTTT. It translates to CASSMGGRAFLLGYSNQPQHF.

J is TRBJ1-2 and V is TRBV5-1; no firm D call. V was cut by 5 bases and J by 4 bases, with 12 bases left in between. This CDR3 region has 13 residues. Germline V lookup: CDR1 SGHRS, CDR2 YFSETQ. The CDR3 protein is CASRPYPGYGYTF. The CDR3 DNA follows: TGCGCCAGCAGACCTTACCCAGGCTATGGCTACACCTTC.

This chain uses TRBV13 with TRBJ2-1; no clear D gene. Germline V gives CDR1 PRHDT, CDR2 FYEKMQ (reference sequence). V shed 5 bases and J shed 8 bases, with 16 bases lying between them. The CDR3 spans 14 residues. The CDR3 region is CASSPGRLIDEQFF. The CDR3 region has the DNA TGTGCCAGCAGCCCCGGTCGTCTTATAGATGAGCAGTTCTTC.

This clone was counted a few times. This chain uses TRBV9 with TRBJ2-1, with 7 bases identical to TRBD1. With V trimmed by 5 bases and J by 4 bases, 9 bases remained unmatched. The CDR3 is made up of 15 amino acids. CDR1 and CDR2 (germline): SGDLS, YYNGEE. This chain's CDR3 is CASSLGTDHYNEQFF. The CDR3 DNA reads TGTGCCAGCAGTCTAGGGACAGACCATTACAATGAGCAGTTCTTC.